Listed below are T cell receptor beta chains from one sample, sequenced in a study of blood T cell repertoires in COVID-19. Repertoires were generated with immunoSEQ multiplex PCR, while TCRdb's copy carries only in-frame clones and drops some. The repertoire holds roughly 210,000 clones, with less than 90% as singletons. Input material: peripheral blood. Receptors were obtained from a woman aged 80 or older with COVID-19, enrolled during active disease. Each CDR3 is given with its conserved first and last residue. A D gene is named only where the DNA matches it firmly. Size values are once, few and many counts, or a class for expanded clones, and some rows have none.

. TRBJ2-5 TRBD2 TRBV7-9 TGTGCCAGCAGCTTGATCCACCTAGCGGGGGACCAAGAGACCCAGTACTTC CASSLIHLAGDQETQYF
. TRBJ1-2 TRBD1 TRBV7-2 TGTGCCAGCAGCTCCAGGGGGAAAGATAACTATGGCTACACCTTC CASSSRGKDNYGYTF
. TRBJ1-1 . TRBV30 TGTGCCTGGAGTGTAACTCCGAACACTGAAGCTTTCTTT CAWSVTPNTEAFF
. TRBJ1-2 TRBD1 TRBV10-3 TGTGCCATCAGTGAGTCGACTCTAGGACAGGGAACTCATGGCTACACCTTC CAISESTLGQGTHGYTF
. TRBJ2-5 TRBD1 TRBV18 TGTGCCAGCTCACGGGGACAGGGAGAGACCCAGTACTTC CASSRGQGETQYF
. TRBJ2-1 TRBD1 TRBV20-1 TGCAGTGCTAGTGACTACGGGACAGGGGTAGCGGGTGAGCAGTTCTTC CSASDYGTGVAGEQFF
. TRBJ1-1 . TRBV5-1 TGCGCCAGCAGCTACCAGGAGAACACTGAAGCTTTCTTT CASSYQENTEAFF
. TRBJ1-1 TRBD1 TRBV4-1 TGCGCCAGCAGCCCACCCCGGGACCGGACAGGGAGCATGAACACTGAAGCTTTCTTT CASSPPRDRTGSMNTEAFF
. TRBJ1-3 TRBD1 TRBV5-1 TGCGCCAGCAGCTTGAGATATGGACAGGGTCGAAACACCATATATTTT CASSLRYGQGRNTIYF
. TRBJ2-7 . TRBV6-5 TGTGCCAGCCGGGCCGGGGAGGTTTACGAGCAGTACTTC CASRAGEVYEQYF
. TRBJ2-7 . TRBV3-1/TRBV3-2 TGTGCCAGCAGCCAAGCATGGGACTTCGCCTACGAGCAGTACTTC CASSQAWDFAYEQYF
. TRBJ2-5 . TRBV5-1 TGCGCCAGCAGCCCCCTCCAAGAGACCCAGTACTTC CASSPLQETQYF
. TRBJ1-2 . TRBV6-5 TGTGCCAGCTCCCAGGGCTATGGCTACACCTTC CASSQGYGYTF
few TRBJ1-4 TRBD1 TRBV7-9 TGTGCCAGCAGCCCTTCCAACAGGGGTTCTAATGAAAAACTGTTTTTT CASSPSNRGSNEKLFF
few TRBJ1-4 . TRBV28 TGTGCCAGCAGTTCCTCACAGAATCCTAATGAAAAACTGTTTTTT CASSSSQNPNEKLFF
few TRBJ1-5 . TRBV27 TGTGCCAGCAGTTTAGCAGGGAAGGGTCAGCCCCAGCATTTT CASSLAGKGQPQHF
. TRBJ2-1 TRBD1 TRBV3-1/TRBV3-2 TGTGCCAGCAGCCAAGTTCTGGGACAGGGGGGTAATGAGCAGTTCTTC CASSQVLGQGGNEQFF
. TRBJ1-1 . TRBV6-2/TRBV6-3 TGTGCCAGCAGTTATTCCGCAGGCAACACTGAAGCTTTCTTT CASSYSAGNTEAFF
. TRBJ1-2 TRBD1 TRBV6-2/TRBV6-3 TGTGCCAGCAGTCGGCAGGGGGAAGGGAATGGCTACACCTTC CASSRQGEGNGYTF
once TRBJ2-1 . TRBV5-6 TGTGCCAGCAGCTTGGCGGCAGGGGAGCTGTTCTTC CASSLAAGELFF
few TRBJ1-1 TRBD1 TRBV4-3 TGCGCCAGCAGCCATCCAGACCAGGGGGGCTCTGAAGCTTTCTTT CASSHPDQGGSEAFF
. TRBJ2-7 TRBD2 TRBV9 TGTGCCAGCAGCGTAGGCGGGACTAGCGGGACCTACGAGCAGTACTTC CASSVGGTSGTYEQYF
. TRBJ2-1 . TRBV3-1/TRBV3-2 TGTGCCAGCGGGGGGCGGGGGCCGTATTCCTACAATGAGCAGTTCTTC CASGGRGPYSYNEQFF
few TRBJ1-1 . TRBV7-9 TGTGCCAGCAGCAGAGCCCTCATGAACACTGAAGCTTTCTTT CASSRALMNTEAFF
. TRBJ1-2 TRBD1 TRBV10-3 TGTGCCATCAGTGCGGGCACGGGACAGGGAACCTATGGCTACACCTTC CAISAGTGQGTYGYTF
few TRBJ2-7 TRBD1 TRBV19 TGTGCCAGTAGTATGAGGGCAGGGGGAGCCTACGAGCAGTACTTC CASSMRAGGAYEQYF
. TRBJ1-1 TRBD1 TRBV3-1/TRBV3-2 TGTGCCAGCAGCCAACGGGACAGGGTGAACACTGAAGCTTTCTTT CASSQRDRVNTEAFF
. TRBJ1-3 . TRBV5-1 TGCGCCAGCAGCTTGGCGGGAGCCGAGAACACCATATATTTT CASSLAGAENTIYF
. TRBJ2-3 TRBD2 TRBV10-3 TGTGCCATCAGTGGGACTAGCGGGGGGGCCGAGCAGTATTTT CAISGTSGGAEQYF
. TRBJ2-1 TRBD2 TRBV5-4 TGTGCCAGCAGCTTGGAGCGGGGGGACGAGCAGTTCTTC CASSLERGDEQFF
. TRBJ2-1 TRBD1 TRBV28 TGTGCCAGCAGGGGGACAGGAAGGGGGAATGAGCAGTTCTTC CASRGTGRGNEQFF
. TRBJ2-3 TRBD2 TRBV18 TGTGCCAGCTCGCCTTATAGCGGGGGGGCCGGAGATACGCAGTATTTT CASSPYSGGAGDTQYF
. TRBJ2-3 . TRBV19 TGTGCCAGTAGTGTAAAAACTGGCACAGATACGCAGTATTTT CASSVKTGTDTQYF
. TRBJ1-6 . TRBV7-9 TGTGCCAGCAGCTCCCCCCCCAGCGACTATAATTCACCCCTCCACTTT CASSSPPSDYNSPLHF
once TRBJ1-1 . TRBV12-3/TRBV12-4 TGTGCCAGCAGTCCAGGGATGAACACTGAAGCTTTCTTT CASSPGMNTEAFF
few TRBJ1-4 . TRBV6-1 TGTGCCAGCAGTGATCCGGGAAACCCAACCGCTAATGAAAAACTGTTTTTT CASSDPGNPTANEKLFF
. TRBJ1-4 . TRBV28 TGTGCCAGCAGTTCCCCAACAAGTAATGAAAAACTGTTTTTT CASSSPTSNEKLFF
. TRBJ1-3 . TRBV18 TGTGCCAGCTCACCAGCCGGGGGAAACACCATATATTTT CASSPAGGNTIYF
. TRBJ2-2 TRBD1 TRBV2 TGTGCCAGCAGTGGGGTGACAGGGACCGGGGAGCTGTTTTTT CASSGVTGTGELFF
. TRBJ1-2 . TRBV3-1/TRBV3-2 TGTGCCAGCAGCCACTCGGGAGCCTCTACGGGAGGCTACACCTTC CASSHSGASTGGYTF
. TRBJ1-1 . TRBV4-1 TGCGCCAGCAGCCACCCTTCAGGCGTCCCTTCTGAAGCTTTCTTT CASSHPSGVPSEAFF
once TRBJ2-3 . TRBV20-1 TGCAGTGCTAGTTCGGGTCGTTCCGGCACAGATACGCAGTATTTT CSASSGRSGTDTQYF
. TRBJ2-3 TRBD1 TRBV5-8 TGTGCCAGCAGCTTGGACAGGGGGTTGACAGATACGCAGTATTTT CASSLDRGLTDTQYF